The 12 T cell receptor beta chains presented below share a single source sample, sequenced in a study of T cell responses to AZD1222 COVID-19 vaccine. Here immunoSEQ multiplex PCR was the method, and the copy in TCRdb shows in-frame clones only, minus some. The sample holds some 150,000 clones, over 75% seen once. Sequencing was performed on peripheral blood, taken 28 days after the second dose of the MenACWY control vaccine. The origin of the receptors is an adult who received the MenACWY meningococcal vaccine as a control.

This clone was observed a handful of times. The gene calls are TRBV18 and TRBJ2-7, with D maybe TRBD1 (5 bases). V was trimmed by 3 bases and J by 0 bases, leaving 9 bases between them. The CDR3 spans 14 residues. Germline CDR1 and CDR2: KGHSH and LQKENI. CDR3 protein: CASSPGQVSYEQYF. The CDR3 DNA follows: TGTGCCAGCTCACCTGGACAAGTCTCCTACGAGCAGTACTTC.

This clone was counted a single time. The chain couples TRBV10-3 to TRBJ2-7, with TRBD2 identical over 8 bases. The CDR3 is made up of 13 amino acids. V shed 5 bases and J 5 bases; nucleotides not matched to a gene: 5. Germline V CDR1 and CDR2: ENHRY, SYGVKD. The CDR3 spells CAISSGSWDEQYF. The CDR3 DNA sequence: TGTGCCATCAGTAGCGGGAGTTGGGACGAGCAGTACTTC.

The chain uses TRBV28 and TRBJ1-1; TRBD1 might be the D (5 bases). This CDR3 has 14 amino acids. The V end was cut by 2 bases, the J end by 1 base, with 8 bases between. Germline CDR1 is MDHEN and CDR2 is SYDVKM. The CDR3 DNA reads TGTGCCAGCAGTTTAGGGGGAGGGAACACTGAAGCTTTCTTT. Translation: CASSLGGGNTEAFF. The variable domain in full, with the rest retrieved from reference TRBV28 and TRBJ1-1, is DVKVTQSSRYLVKRTGEKVFLECVQDMDHENMFWYRQDPGLGLRLIYFSYDVKMKEKGDIPEGYSVSREKKERFSLILESASTNQTSMYLCASSLGGGNTEAFFGQGTRLTVV.

The gene calls are TRBV4-1 and TRBJ2-1, with D unresolved. The germline gives CDR1 MGHRA, CDR2 YSYEKL. V dropped 3 bases and J dropped 5 bases, with 14 bases sitting between them. This CDR3 has 15 amino acids. CDR3 sequence: CASSHTRAANNEQFF. Written as DNA, the CDR3 is TGCGCCAGCAGCCACACCCGAGCAGCGAACAATGAGCAGTTCTTC.

The chain recombines TRBV10-3 with TRBJ2-3; 7 positions agree with TRBD2. The CDR3 loop spans 14 amino acids. Trimming took 4 bases from V and 4 from J; bases not matched to a gene: 5. Per the germline V gene, CDR1 is ENHRY and CDR2 is SYGVKD. The CDR3 sequence is CAISGSGRADTQYF. For the CDR3, the DNA is TGTGCCATCAGTGGGTCAGGGAGGGCAGATACGCAGTATTTT.

The chain employs TRBV5-6 and TRBJ1-6; TRBD1 might be the D (6 bases). Germline loops: CDR1 SGHDT, CDR2 YYEEEE. The length of the CDR3 is 19 residues. V gave up 3 bases and J gave up 1 base, with 20 bases separating them. CDR3 residues: CASSWTQGRGYSYNSPLHF. The DNA for the CDR3 is TGTGCCAGCAGCTGGACACAGGGCCGGGGTTATTCCTATAATTCACCCCTCCACTTT.

This sequence joins TRBV30 and TRBJ2-6; unclear D gene. The V gene's germline CDR1 is GTSNPN and CDR2 SVGIG (reference sequence). CDR3 length: 16 amino acids. Trimming took 0 bases from V and 1 from J, leaving 10 bases between them. The chain's CDR3 is CAWSVLNPSGANVLTF. Here the CDR3 DNA reads TGTGCCTGGAGTGTATTAAATCCGTCTGGGGCCAACGTCCTGACTTTC.

This clone appeared many times. The rearrangement uses TRBV27 and TRBJ2-2; D not resolved. V lost 3 bases and J 5 bases, leaving 16 bases between the germline ends. Germline loops: CDR1 MNHEY, CDR2 SMNVEV (reference sequence). There are 16 residues in the CDR3. CDR3 nucleotide sequence: TGTGCCAGCAGTTTTTTGTCGGGCCGTGAAACCGGGGAGCTGTTTTTT. This gives the protein CASSFLSGRETGELFF.

The chain uses TRBV5-1 and TRBJ1-2; D perhaps matches TRBD1 (5 bases). Germline-derived CDR1 and CDR2 are SGHRS and YFSETQ. V was shortened by 0 bases and J by 6 bases, with 21 bases between the two germline ends. The CDR3 consists of 17 residues. The DNA of the CDR3 is TGCGCCAGCAGCTTGGCCGAGGCGTTACGGGGCGCGGATGGCTACACCTTC. Translated, it gives CASSLAEALRGADGYTF.

The rearrangement joins TRBV19 to TRBJ1-3, with D unresolved. Trimming took 7 bases from V and 1 from J, leaving 17 bases between them. Per germline, CDR1 LNHDA and CDR2 SQIVND (reference sequence). This CDR3 is built from 16 residues. CDR3 in DNA: TGTGCCAGTACCATACTCCTGGGTTCGTCTGGAAACACCATATATTTT. Amino acid sequence: CASTILLGSSGNTIYF.

V is TRBV5-8 and J is TRBJ2-5; 9 nucleotides align to TRBD1. The germline V gene has CDR1 SGHTS and CDR2 YDEGEE. J was trimmed by 4 bases and V by 4 bases; bases with no gene match: 2. This CDR3 contains 13 residues. CDR3 DNA sequence: TGTGCCAGCAGCCGGGACAGGGTAGAGACCCAGTACTTC. This codes for CASSRDRVETQYF.

The genes are TRBV11-2 and TRBJ1-4; D unresolved. From germline, CDR1 is SGHAT and CDR2 FQNNGV. The CDR3 is made up of 13 amino acids. The V end was cut by 5 bases, the J end by 7 bases, with 11 bases between. The CDR3 spells CASSPILGEKLFF. The CDR3 DNA is TGTGCCAGCAGCCCTATTCTGGGTGAAAAACTGTTTTTT. Using reference TRBV11-2 and TRBJ1-4 for the parts outside the CDR3, the full variable domain is EAGVAQSPRYKIIEKRQSVAFWCNPISGHATLYWYQQILGQGPKLLIQFQNNGVVDDSQLPKDRFSAERLKGVDSTLKIQPAKLEDSAVYLCASSPILGEKLFFGSGTQLSVL.